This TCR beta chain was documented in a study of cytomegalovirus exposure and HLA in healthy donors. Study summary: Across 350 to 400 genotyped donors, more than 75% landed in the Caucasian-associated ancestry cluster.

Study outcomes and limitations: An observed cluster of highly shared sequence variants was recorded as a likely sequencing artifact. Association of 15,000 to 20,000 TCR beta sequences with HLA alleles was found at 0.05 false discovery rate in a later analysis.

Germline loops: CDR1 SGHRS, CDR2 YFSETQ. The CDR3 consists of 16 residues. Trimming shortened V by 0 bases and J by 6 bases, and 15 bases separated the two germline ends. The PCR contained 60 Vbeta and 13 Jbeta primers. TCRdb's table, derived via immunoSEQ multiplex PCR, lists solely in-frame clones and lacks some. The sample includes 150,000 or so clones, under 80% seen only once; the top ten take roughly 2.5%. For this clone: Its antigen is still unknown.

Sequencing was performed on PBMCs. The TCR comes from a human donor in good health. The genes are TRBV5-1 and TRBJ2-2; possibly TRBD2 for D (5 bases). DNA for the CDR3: TGCGCCAGCAGCTTGGGGGGAGTAGTTTCGTCCGGGGAGCTGTTTTTT. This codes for CASSLGGVVSSGELFF.